This TCR beta chain came from a study of OX40 agonist ivuxolimab in advanced cancers. Trimming cost V 3 bases and J 0 bases, with 8 bases left between them. This CDR3 has 14 residues. Germline V gives CDR1 SQVTM, CDR2 ANQGSEA. General study results and limits: Within 6 weeks, CD4+ and CD8+ blood T cells expanded clonally at 0.1 to 3.0 mg/kg. Among the lowest levels of clonal expansion were found in partial responders at 0.1-3.0 mg/kg. Fewer expanded clones were found on average in CD4+ than in CD8+ T cells.

TCRdb's table, derived via immunoSEQ multiplex PCR, lists solely in-frame clones and lacks some. The sample carries 11,000 or so clones, about 86% recorded once. Baseline was the first blood sampling point, followed by cycle 4 day 1 and cycle 7 day 1. About this clone: Its target is not known.

This clonotype originated in an adult with an advanced solid tumor such as melanoma, head and neck, liver or kidney cancer. The J gene is TRBJ2-2, the V gene TRBV29-1; D uncertain. This specimen consisted of CD4+ or CD8+ T cells sorted from blood, obtained in a trial of the OX40 agonist ivuxolimab. CDR3 residues: CSVEQLPNTGELFF. In DNA form, the CDR3 reads TGCAGCGTTGAGCAACTCCCGAACACCGGGGAGCTGTTTTTT.